This T cell receptor beta chain stems from a study of OX40 agonist ivuxolimab in advanced cancers. The CDR3 extends over 12 amino acids. The V gene's germline CDR1 is LNHDA and CDR2 SQIVND (reference sequence). V was trimmed by 4 bases and J by 17 bases, leaving 15 bases between them. Profiled with immunoSEQ multiplex PCR; TCRdb holds only in-frame clones, not every one. The profile shows some 67,000 clones, over 75% of them singletons. This material consisted of CD4+ or CD8+ T cells sorted from blood, taken in a trial of the OX40 agonist ivuxolimab. The J gene is TRBJ1-6, the V gene TRBV19; TRBD1 is a possible D gene (6 bases). The sequence derives from an adult with an advanced solid tumor such as melanoma, head and neck, liver or kidney cancer. CDR3 region: CASSTSDRFFHF. CDR3 nucleotide sequence: TGTGCCAGTAGTACATCGGACAGATTCTTCCACTTT.